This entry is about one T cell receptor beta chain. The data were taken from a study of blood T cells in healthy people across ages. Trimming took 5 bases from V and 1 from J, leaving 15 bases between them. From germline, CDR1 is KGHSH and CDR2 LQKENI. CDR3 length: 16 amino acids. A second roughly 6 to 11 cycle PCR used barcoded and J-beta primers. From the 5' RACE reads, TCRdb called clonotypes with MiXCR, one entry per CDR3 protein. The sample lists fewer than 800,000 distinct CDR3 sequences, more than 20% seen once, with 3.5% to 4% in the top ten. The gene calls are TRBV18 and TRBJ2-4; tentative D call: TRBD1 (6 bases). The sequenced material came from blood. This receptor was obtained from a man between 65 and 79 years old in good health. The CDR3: CASSIDRPLAKNIQYF. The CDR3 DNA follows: TGTGCCAGCTCAATAGACAGGCCCCTCGCCAAAAACATTCAGTACTTC.